This TCR beta chain was identified during a study of T-cell memory formation after mild COVID-19. Turning to the study itself: For the most part, TCR clusters were specific to one donor.

This clonotype has only a few counts. The antigen remains unidentified. TCRdb processed the 5' RACE reads anew with MiXCR; each CDR3 protein has one entry. The sample records 340,000 or so distinct CDR3 sequences, approximately 12% being singletons. Study results and caveats: Day 15 to 85 contracting clones showed balanced CD4/CD8; later expanders leaned CD4+. Pre-infection memory carried some responding clones, suggesting that cross-reactive memory joined.

V lost 3 bases and J lost 6, with 10 bases in between. The CDR3 loop spans 13 amino acids. Germline V gene data show CDR1 as SGHTA and CDR2 as FQGNSA. The sequenced sample was PBMCs or a T cell subset sorted from them (not recorded which). The receptor was isolated from a man between 18 and 35 years old who had mild COVID-19 (a few samples of this study predate the infection). Cell type and time point are not known. The chain has TRBV7-2 and TRBJ2-3; D unresolved. For the CDR3, the DNA is TGTGCCAGCAGCTTCGGTCTTTTTGATACGCAGTATTTT. It codes for CASSFGLFDTQYF.